This T cell receptor (beta chain) appears in the sequencing data of a study of CD8 T cells in ankylosing spondylitis. The study's findings and limits: A motif in TCR beta, a set of fewer than ten highly homologous variants, appeared characteristic of ankylosing spondylitis blood.

From the 5' RACE reads, TCRdb called clonotypes with MiXCR, one entry per CDR3 protein. In the table there are a few hundred thousand distinct CDR3 sequences, around 7.6% of which are singletons. Trimming at V came to 3 bases and at J to 7 bases, leaving 11 bases not matched to a gene. This CDR3 has 16 residues. From germline, CDR1 is MDHEN and CDR2 SYDVKM. This clonotype was recorded a few times. What it binds is unknown. The chain employs TRBV28 and TRBJ2-1; 8 bases are shared with TRBD2. Sequenced: blood, either unsorted or a sorted T cell fraction (not recorded which). This receptor was identified in a male donor with ankylosing spondylitis. In DNA, the CDR3 is TGTGCCAGCAGTTTTATGTGGCCGGGAGGGCCGAATGAGCAGTTCTTC. It translates to CASSFMWPGGPNEQFF.